The 24 T cell receptor beta chains below were found in one sample sequenced in a study of blood T cell repertoires in COVID-19. Sequencing was performed with immunoSEQ multiplex PCR; in TCRdb, only in-frame clones are kept and a portion is missing. Among about 120,000 clones listed, 80% to 90% were seen once. Specimen: peripheral blood. These receptors all come from a man aged 65-85 years who had recovered from COVID-19.

V and J are TRBV29-1 and TRBJ2-1; the D is unclear. CDR3 length equals 12 residues. Germline V gene sequence: CDR1 SQVTM, CDR2 ANQGSEA. Trimming removed 4 bases from V and 4 bases from J, with 8 bases in between. CDR3 sequence: CSVGVTYNEQFF. The CDR3 DNA sequence: TGCAGCGTTGGAGTCACTTACAATGAGCAGTTCTTC.

The V gene is TRBV19, the J gene TRBJ1-2; maybe TRBD1 (6 bases). This CDR3 contains 14 residues. The germline gives CDR1 LNHDA, CDR2 SQIVND (reference sequence). Trimming took off 5 bases at V and 5 bases at J, with 15 bases between the two ends. DNA of the CDR3: TGTGCCAGTAGTCGTGGGGGGGCCACTTATGGCTACACCTTC. Translated: CASSRGGATYGYTF.

The chain recombines TRBV29-1 with TRBJ1-2; D ambiguous. Deletions cut 4 bases from V and 4 bases from J, with 13 bases between. Germline lookup yields CDR1 SQVTM and CDR2 ANQGSEA. This CDR3 is built from 13 residues. CDR3 region: CSVVRGTGYGYTF. The DNA for the CDR3 is TGCAGCGTTGTACGGGGAACGGGCTATGGCTACACCTTC.

The chain links TRBV2 to TRBJ2-3; D may be TRBD1 (6 bases). Germline CDR1 SNHLY, CDR2 FYNNEI. This CDR3 contains 15 residues. V lost 6 bases to trimming and J lost 3 bases, with 16 bases between them. The DNA for the CDR3 is TGTGCCAGCAGCCCAACAGGGTGGGGGACAGATACGCAGTATTTT. Its translation: CASSPTGWGTDTQYF. The full variable domain, its missing parts supplied by reference TRBV2 and TRBJ2-3, is EPEVTQTPSHQVTQMGQEVILRCVPISNHLYFYWYRQILGQKVEFLVSFYNNEISEKSEIFDDQFSVERPDGSNFTLKIRSTKLEDSAMYFCASSPTGWGTDTQYFGPGTRLTVL.

This chain links TRBV18 with TRBJ1-4; TRBD1 aligns across 7 bases. Trimming removed 4 bases from V and 0 bases from J; junction bases left unmatched: 2. Germline V lookup: CDR1 KGHSH, CDR2 LQKENI. This CDR3 comprises 15 residues. CDR3 loop: CASSRGTATNEKLFF. Written as DNA, the CDR3 is TGTGCCAGCTCACGAGGGACAGCAACTAATGAAAAACTGTTTTTT.

The CDR3 reads CASSDRGQPQHF. CDR3 in DNA: TGTGCCAGCTCAGACAGGGGGCAGCCCCAGCATTTT. V and J are TRBV2 and TRBJ1-5, with 9 positions matching TRBD1. After removal of 8 bases from V and 7 bases from J, the junction contained 3 bases not matched to a gene. The CDR3 runs 12 residues. Per germline, CDR1 SNHLY and CDR2 FYNNEI.

This chain connects TRBV27 to TRBJ1-6, with a possible D match to TRBD1 (6 bases). The length of the CDR3 is 13 residues. CDR1 MNHEY and CDR2 SMNVEV come from the germline V gene (reference sequence). V was shortened by 7 bases and J by 5 bases, with 9 bases between the two germline ends. The CDR3 is CASKDSHNSPLHF. The CDR3 bases are TGTGCCAGCAAGGACAGCCATAATTCACCCCTCCACTTT.

The rearrangement joins TRBV19 to TRBJ2-5; 7 bases map to TRBD2. Germline CDR1 LNHDA, CDR2 SQIVND (reference sequence). CDR3 length: 16 residues. V gave up 1 base and J gave up 2 bases; unmatched junction bases: 7. CDR3 in DNA: TGTGCCAGTAGTATAGGAACGGCTAGCGGACAAGAGACCCAGTACTTC. Translation: CASSIGTASGQETQYF.

V is TRBV2 and J is TRBJ2-1; tentative D call: TRBD2 (6 bases). The CDR3 sequence is 15 residues long. V lost 5 bases and J lost 6, with 17 bases in between. CDR1 is SNHLY and CDR2 is FYNNEI in the germline V gene. The CDR3 DNA sequence: TGTGCCAGCAGTTCCCCTGTCCGGGACTCCAATGAGCAGTTCTTC. Translating it yields CASSSPVRDSNEQFF.

V usage is TRBV6-4 and J usage is TRBJ1-4, with a possible D match to TRBD1 (5 bases). V lost 11 bases and J lost 5, with 9 bases in between. This CDR3 spans 11 amino acids. CDR1 is MRHNA and CDR2 is SNTAGT in the germline V gene. The CDR3 nucleotides read TGTGCCCCCCGGGGGAATGAAAAACTGTTTTTT. It codes for CAPRGNEKLFF.

This clone was counted once. The chain carries TRBV10-3 and TRBJ2-3; D might be TRBD2 (6 bases). Trimming shortened V by 8 bases and J by 14 bases, and 17 bases separated the two germline ends. CDR3 size: 11 residues. CDR1 ENHRY and CDR2 SYGVKD come from the germline V gene. CDR3 bases: TGTGCCATCGGACGGGACTTTTCCATGTATTTT. It translates to CAIGRDFSMYF.

The V gene is TRBV28, the J gene TRBJ1-5; a weak D match, TRBD1 (5 bases). The CDR3 spans 15 residues. Germline V lookup: CDR1 MDHEN, CDR2 SYDVKM. Trimming took 7 bases from V and 1 from J, leaving 14 bases between them. The CDR3: CASTLLGVSNQPQHF. The CDR3 DNA follows: TGTGCCAGCACCCTGCTAGGGGTGAGCAATCAGCCCCAGCATTTT.

This chain connects TRBV29-1 to TRBJ1-4; no reliable D call. Germline V gene lookup returns CDR1 SQVTM and CDR2 ANQGSEA. V lost 1 base and J 5 bases, leaving 8 bases between the germline ends. The CDR3 sequence is 13 residues long. CDR3 DNA sequence: TGCAGCGTTGAAGCGCAGGCCAATGAAAAACTGTTTTTT. Protein sequence: CSVEAQANEKLFF. Full variable domain (rest looked up from reference TRBV29-1 and TRBJ1-4): SAVISQKPSRDICQRGTSLTIQCQVDSQVTMMFWYRQQPGQSLTLIATANQGSEATYESGFVIDKFPISRPNLTFSTLTVSNMSPEDSSIYLCSVEAQANEKLFFGSGTQLSVL.

This chain uses TRBV29-1 with TRBJ1-2, with 8 positions matching TRBD1. Germline lookup yields CDR1 SQVTM and CDR2 ANQGSEA. Trimming at V came to 6 bases and at J to 8 bases, leaving 11 bases not matched to a gene. The CDR3 runs to 13 residues. CDR3 region: CSVIGQGGWGYTF. The CDR3 region has the DNA TGCAGCGTCATAGGACAGGGAGGTTGGGGCTACACCTTC.

The chain employs TRBV7-6 and TRBJ1-4, with 9 bases matching TRBD1. There are 14 residues in the CDR3. V gave up 2 bases and J gave up 6 bases; unmatched junction bases: 1. Germline values: CDR1 SGHVS, CDR2 FNYEAQ. CDR3 loop: CASSLWTGDEKLFF. CDR3 nucleotide sequence: TGTGCCAGCAGCTTATGGACAGGGGATGAAAAACTGTTTTTT.

The chain links TRBV30 to TRBJ2-1, with D perhaps matching TRBD2 (5 bases). V lost 0 bases, J lost 3 bases, and 12 bases lay in between. This CDR3 is 15 amino acids long. CDR1 and CDR2 (germline): GTSNPN, SVGIG (reference sequence). The CDR3 DNA reads TGTGCCTGGAGTGTACCAGCGGCACACTACAATGAGCAGTTCTTC. Amino acids: CAWSVPAAHYNEQFF. The variable domain in full, completed from reference TRBV30 and TRBJ2-1, reads SQTIHQWPATLVQPVGSPLSLECTVEGTSNPNLYWYRQAAGRGLQLLFYSVGIGQISSEVPQNLSASRPQDRQFILSSKKLLLSDSGFYLCAWSVPAAHYNEQFFGPGTRLTVL.

The CDR3 is CASSPPGLSYEQYF. CDR3 in DNA: TGTGCCAGCAGTCCTCCGGGTCTGTCCTACGAGCAGTACTTC. The gene calls are TRBV2 and TRBJ2-7; D gene uncertain. Germline V gives CDR1 SNHLY, CDR2 FYNNEI. The CDR3 sequence is 14 residues long. V was pared by 5 bases and J by 1 base, with 12 bases between.

The chain is built from TRBV5-1 and TRBJ2-5; 7 positions match TRBD1. The CDR3 covers 15 residues. The germline CDR1 and CDR2 sequences are SGHRS and YFSETQ. Trimming cost V 0 bases and J 5 bases; bases outside gene matches: 7. In nucleotides, the CDR3 is TGCGCCAGCAGCTTGGAAGGGGGCAAGGGGGAGACCCAGTACTTC. Its protein is CASSLEGGKGETQYF.

CDR3 amino acids: CASSPRSGGNQPQHF. The CDR3 nucleotides are TGTGCCAGCTCACCTCGCTCTGGCGGAAATCAGCCCCAGCATTTT. The rearrangement uses TRBV18 and TRBJ1-5, with no clear D. V lost 3 bases and J lost 4, with 13 bases in between. Germline V gene data show CDR1 as KGHSH and CDR2 as LQKENI. This CDR3 spans 15 amino acids.

The chain combines TRBV19 with TRBJ2-7; 9 nucleotides match TRBD1. This CDR3 contains 13 residues. Germline CDR1 is LNHDA and CDR2 is SQIVND (reference sequence). V gave up 6 bases and J gave up 3 bases; unmatched junction bases: 3. CDR3 nucleotides: TGTGCCAGTAGCGACAGGGGGTACTACGAGCAGTACTTC. Amino acids: CASSDRGYYEQYF.

This rearrangement joins TRBV11-3 to TRBJ2-7, with no clear D. The germline V and J ends were trimmed by 2 bases and 0 bases, with 8 bases remaining between them. Per germline, CDR1 SGHNT and CDR2 YENEEA. The CDR3 runs to 14 residues. CDR3 region: CASSLSGNSYEQYF. The CDR3 DNA reads as TGTGCCAGCAGCTTATCCGGTAACTCCTACGAGCAGTACTTC.

The chain recombines TRBV9 with TRBJ2-7; TRBD2 agrees at 8 bases. CDR1 and CDR2 (germline): SGDLS, YYNGEE. The V segment lost 4 bases and the J segment 3 bases; nucleotides outside the gene matches: 9. This CDR3 contains 15 residues. In nucleotides, the CDR3 is TGTGCCAGCAGCACCCGCTCGGGAGGGTTCTACGAGCAGTACTTC. It yields the protein CASSTRSGGFYEQYF.

This rearrangement joins TRBV13 to TRBJ2-7; TRBD1 agrees at 7 bases. V lost 3 bases, J lost 0 bases, and 2 bases stayed unmatched. CDR1 and CDR2 (germline): PRHDT, FYEKMQ (reference sequence). CDR3 length: 14 amino acids. The CDR3: CASSFGTASYEQYF. CDR3 nucleotide sequence: TGTGCCAGCAGCTTCGGGACAGCCTCCTACGAGCAGTACTTC.

The chain has TRBV27 and TRBJ2-1, with D possibly matching TRBD2 (6 bases). The CDR3 runs 16 residues. Trimming removed 7 bases from V and 6 bases from J, with 22 bases in between. Germline V gives CDR1 MNHEY, CDR2 SMNVEV (reference sequence). For the CDR3, the DNA is TGTGCCAGCACTACCAGGAGGGCAGGGAGGAGCAATGAGCAGTTCTTC. Translated, it gives CASTTRRAGRSNEQFF.